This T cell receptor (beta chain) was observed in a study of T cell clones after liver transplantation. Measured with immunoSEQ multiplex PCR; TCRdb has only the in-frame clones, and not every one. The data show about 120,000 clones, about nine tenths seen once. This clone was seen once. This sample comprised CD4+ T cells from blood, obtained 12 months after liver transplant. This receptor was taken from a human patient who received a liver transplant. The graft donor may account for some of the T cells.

DNA for the CDR3: TGCGCCAGCAGCTTGGATCTAGCGGGAGGTGAGCAGTTCTTC. Protein sequence: CASSLDLAGGEQFF. The chain carries TRBV5-1 and TRBJ2-1; 11 positions agree with TRBD2. CDR1 is SGHRS, CDR2 YFSETQ, per germline. The CDR3 is 14 residues long. With V trimmed by 0 bases and J by 9 bases, 2 bases remained unmatched. The entire variable domain, with the rest obtained from reference TRBV5-1 and TRBJ2-1, is as follows: KAGVTQTPRYLIKTRGQQVTLSCSPISGHRSVSWYQQTPGQGLQFLFEYFSETQRNKGNFPGRFSGRQFSNSRSEMNVSTLELGDSALYLCASSLDLAGGEQFFGPGTRLTVL.